The next 30 T cell receptor beta chains were all read from a single sample in a study of radiation and T cells in renal cell carcinoma. The sample's time point: blood 2 weeks post-SBRT. Treatment reported: 15 Gy SBRT to primary tumor, nephrectomy 4 weeks later. The assay was immunoSEQ multiplex PCR, and TCRdb's table has in-frame clones only and misses some. Of approximately 120,000 clones listed, around 80% are singletons. The sample consisted of blood, taken from a patient whose treatment included radiotherapy and nephrectomy. The origin of the receptors is a man in his fifties or sixties with renal cell carcinoma.

J is TRBJ2-7 and V is TRBV7-9; 9 nucleotides align to TRBD1. The V gene's germline CDR1 is SEHNR and CDR2 FQNEAQ (reference sequence). The ends lost 5 bases at V and 1 base at J; junction bases unmatched: 6. This CDR3 comprises 15 residues. The CDR3, as DNA: TGTGCCAGCAGCAACCCCGGGACAGGGTCCTACGAGCAGTACTTC. Amino acid sequence: CASSNPGTGSYEQYF.

The chain has TRBV19 and TRBJ1-2, with D unresolved. V lost 5 bases and J 4 bases, leaving 8 bases between the germline ends. Germline-derived CDR1 and CDR2 are LNHDA and SQIVND (reference sequence). This CDR3 contains 12 residues. DNA for the CDR3: TGTGCCAGTAGTCTCCCGGGCTATGGCTACACCTTC. Protein sequence: CASSLPGYGYTF.

With regard to this clone: This same CDR3 is encoded by further DNA sequences in the sample. This chain joins TRBV10-3 and TRBJ2-7, with 13 bases aligning to TRBD2. After removal of 10 bases from V and 7 bases from J, the junction contained 7 bases not matched to a gene. Germline lookup yields CDR1 ENHRY and CDR2 SYGVKD. The CDR3 consists of 13 residues. The CDR3 loop reads CATGLAGEREQYF. The DNA for the CDR3 is TGTGCCACCGGACTAGCGGGGGAACGGGAGCAGTACTTC.

This rearrangement joins TRBV11-2 to TRBJ2-1, with TRBD2 matching over 9 bases. CDR1 and CDR2 from the germline V gene are SGHAT and FQNNGV. V was clipped by 1 base and J by 7 bases; unmatched bases: 5. The CDR3 is 15 amino acids. The CDR3 spells CASSLAGGRVNEQFF. In DNA, the CDR3 is TGTGCCAGCAGCTTAGCCGGCGGGAGGGTAAATGAGCAGTTCTTC. The complete variable domain, with remaining parts taken from reference TRBV11-2 and TRBJ2-1, reads EAGVAQSPRYKIIEKRQSVAFWCNPISGHATLYWYQQILGQGPKLLIQFQNNGVVDDSQLPKDRFSAERLKGVDSTLKIQPAKLEDSAVYLCASSLAGGRVNEQFFGPGTRLTVL.

The chain uses TRBV5-1 and TRBJ2-7, with D perhaps matching TRBD1 or TRBD2 (5 bases each). Trimming stripped 3 bases from V and 3 bases from J, with 19 bases between. Looked up from germline, CDR1 is SGHRS and CDR2 is YFSETQ. CDR3 size: 16 residues. The CDR3 DNA reads TGCGCCAGCAGCTCGCCGGGGCCGACCGGACTCTACGAGCAGTACTTC. This translates into CASSSPGPTGLYEQYF.

The chain recombines TRBV5-1 with TRBJ2-7, with 11 bases aligning to TRBD2. CDR3 size: 15 residues. Germline CDR1 reads SGHRS; CDR2 reads YFSETQ. The ends lost 1 base at V and 6 bases at J; junction bases unmatched: 6. The CDR3 DNA reads TGCGCCAGCAGCTTGACTAGCGGGAGTTTTGGCGAGCAGTACTTC. Translating it yields CASSLTSGSFGEQYF.

This rearrangement joins TRBV2 to TRBJ2-2; D not certain. This CDR3 comprises 13 residues. With 3 bases removed from V and 4 bases from J, the gap between germline ends came to 6 bases. Germline CDR1 SNHLY, CDR2 FYNNEI. The CDR3 loop is CASSETTTGELFF. The CDR3 DNA sequence: TGTGCCAGCAGTGAGACCACCACCGGGGAGCTGTTTTTT.

There are many counts of this clone. The chain joins TRBV6-5 to TRBJ2-3, with D unresolved. CDR1 and CDR2 from the germline V gene are MNHEY and SVGAGI. The V and J ends lost 7 bases and 5 bases respectively, with 13 bases between them. The CDR3 runs 13 residues. Here the CDR3 reads CASTILDGDTQYF. The CDR3 DNA sequence: TGTGCCAGCACCATACTGGATGGAGATACGCAGTATTTT.

The chain combines TRBV6-5 with TRBJ1-4; 8 bases line up with TRBD1. This CDR3 comprises 15 residues. Looked up from germline, CDR1 is MNHEY and CDR2 is SVGAGI. J gave up 7 bases and V 6 bases, and 10 bases lay outside the gene matches. CDR3 nucleotides: TGTGCCAGCAGGGCCGACAGGGGCAAAAGTGAAAAACTGTTTTTT. It is translated as CASRADRGKSEKLFF.

V usage is TRBV7-2 and J usage is TRBJ2-7; 14 bases are a match to TRBD2. CDR1 is SGHTA, CDR2 FQGNSA, per germline. The CDR3 has 17 residues. The trim removed 5 bases at V and 4 bases at J, leaving 10 bases unmatched. CDR3 in amino acids: CASSQGGLAGETYEQYF. In DNA form, the CDR3 reads TGTGCCAGCAGCCAGGGGGGACTAGCGGGAGAGACGTACGAGCAGTACTTC.

The chain employs TRBV7-8 and TRBJ1-2, with D tentatively TRBD1 (5 bases). There are 14 residues in the CDR3. V shed 5 bases and J shed 7 bases, with 17 bases lying between them. Germline V gene sequence: CDR1 SGHVS, CDR2 FQNEAQ. CDR3: CASSPGEGHFGYTF. In nucleotides, the CDR3 is TGTGCCAGCAGCCCAGGAGAGGGGCACTTTGGCTACACCTTC.

The V call is TRBV6-6, the J call TRBJ1-1; 9 bases map to TRBD1. This CDR3 has 14 residues. With 4 bases clipped from V and 4 bases from J, the junction kept 4 bases outside the gene matches. The germline gives CDR1 MNHNY, CDR2 SVGAGI (reference sequence). In nucleotides, the CDR3 is TGTGCCAGCAGTTTACAGGGGGCAAGCACTGAAGCTTTCTTT. Translation: CASSLQGASTEAFF.

The chain employs TRBV5-1 and TRBJ2-7; D may be TRBD1 (6 bases). There are 14 residues in the CDR3. V lost 3 bases and J 5 bases, leaving 15 bases between the germline ends. Germline V gene sequence: CDR1 SGHRS, CDR2 YFSETQ. The chain's CDR3 is CASSSTGTNHEQYF. CDR3 in DNA: TGCGCCAGCAGCTCGACAGGCACCAACCACGAGCAGTACTTC.

CDR3 in DNA: TGTGCCAGCAGTGAACTCCTGGGCAGGGCGTCTGAAGCTTTCTTT. Protein: CASSELLGRASEAFF. The chain couples TRBV6-1 to TRBJ1-1; D perhaps matches TRBD1 (5 bases). Trimming took 2 bases from V and 6 from J, leaving 16 bases between them. CDR3 length: 15 residues. In germline, CDR1 is MNHNS, CDR2 SASEGT.

Here the CDR3 reads CASSQAPMATNEKLFF. DNA of the CDR3: TGTGCCAGCAGCCAAGCCCCGATGGCAACTAATGAAAAACTGTTTTTT. The V and J genes are TRBV4-2 and TRBJ1-4; D is unresolved. Germline V gene sequence: CDR1 LGHNA, CDR2 YNFKEQ. The CDR3 loop spans 16 amino acids. Trimming took 1 base from V and 0 from J, leaving 9 bases between them.

This chain links TRBV27 with TRBJ1-1; TRBD1 is a possible D gene (6 bases). CDR3 length: 13 amino acids. Germline V gene sequence: CDR1 MNHEY, CDR2 SMNVEV (reference sequence). V shed 8 bases and J shed 0 bases, with 10 bases lying between them. The CDR3 nucleotides are TGTGCCAGCTGCTACAGGGTGAACACTGAAGCTTTCTTT. Protein product: CASCYRVNTEAFF.

V gene TRBV6-5 combines with J gene TRBJ2-7; 13 nucleotides agree with TRBD2. The germline CDR1 and CDR2 sequences are MNHEY and SVGAGI. V gave up 6 bases and J gave up 0 bases; unmatched junction bases: 2. CDR3 size: 15 residues. CDR3 DNA: TGTGCCAGCAGATGGACTAGCGGGAGCTCCTACGAGCAGTACTTC. Protein sequence: CASRWTSGSSYEQYF.

The chain couples TRBV6-1 to TRBJ1-2; perhaps TRBD1 as D (6 bases). There are 15 residues in the CDR3. In germline, CDR1 is MNHNS, CDR2 SASEGT. V lost 2 bases, J lost 6 bases, and 16 bases lay in between. The CDR3 DNA reads TGTGCCAGCAGTGAAAGGCACTTGCAGGGGAATGGCTACACCTTC. It specifies CASSERHLQGNGYTF.

The V gene is TRBV4-2, the J gene TRBJ1-5, with D maybe TRBD1 (5 bases). Germline V gene data show CDR1 as LGHNA and CDR2 as YNFKEQ. This CDR3 has 17 residues. V was trimmed by 2 bases and J by 6 bases, leaving 20 bases between them. CDR3 amino acids: CASSQQGAQGLIQPQHF. CDR3 DNA sequence: TGTGCCAGCAGCCAACAAGGGGCTCAGGGTCTAATTCAGCCCCAGCATTTT.

This chain connects TRBV5-1 to TRBJ2-7; 7 bases map to TRBD1. The CDR3 consists of 12 residues. Unmatched junction bases numbered 2, after V lost 6 bases and J lost 2 bases. Germline V gene lookup returns CDR1 SGHRS and CDR2 YFSETQ. This chain's CDR3 is CASMGQPYEQYF. The CDR3 DNA follows: TGCGCCAGCATGGGACAGCCCTACGAGCAGTACTTC. The complete variable domain, with remaining parts taken from reference TRBV5-1 and TRBJ2-7, reads KAGVTQTPRYLIKTRGQQVTLSCSPISGHRSVSWYQQTPGQGLQFLFEYFSETQRNKGNFPGRFSGRQFSNSRSEMNVSTLELGDSALYLCASMGQPYEQYFGPGTRLTVT.

This clone was found once. V is TRBV2 and J is TRBJ2-7; 9 nucleotides align to TRBD1. This CDR3 contains 14 residues. The ends lost 4 bases at V and 0 bases at J; junction bases unmatched: 1. Germline CDR1 and CDR2: SNHLY and FYNNEI. DNA of the CDR3: TGTGCCAGCAGTGGGACAGGGGCCTCCTACGAGCAGTACTTC. Protein sequence: CASSGTGASYEQYF. Complete variable domain (other parts from reference TRBV2 and TRBJ2-7): EPEVTQTPSHQVTQMGQEVILRCVPISNHLYFYWYRQILGQKVEFLVSFYNNEISEKSEIFDDQFSVERPDGSNFTLKIRSTKLEDSAMYFCASSGTGASYEQYFGPGTRLTVT.

The V and J genes are TRBV6-1 and TRBJ1-4, with TRBD1 identical over 10 bases. Germline loops: CDR1 MNHNS, CDR2 SASEGT. J lost 8 bases, V lost 0 bases, and 6 bases had no gene match. The CDR3 has 16 residues. The CDR3 nucleotides read TGTGCCAGCAGTGAAGCGTGGGGACAGGGGTACGAAAAACTGTTTTTT. This encodes CASSEAWGQGYEKLFF.

This chain uses TRBV5-1 with TRBJ2-3, with 7 bases aligning to TRBD1. This CDR3 comprises 14 residues. V was pared by 4 bases and J by 0 bases, with 2 bases of the junction left unmatched. CDR1 and CDR2 (germline): SGHRS, YFSETQ. CDR3 amino acids: CASSRGHSTDTQYF. The CDR3 nucleotides read TGCGCCAGCAGCAGGGGGCACAGCACAGATACGCAGTATTTT.

To note about this clone: A read error may produce the germline difference seen at one junction end. J is TRBJ1-6 and V is TRBV2; weak D call: TRBD1 (5 bases). The germline V gene has CDR1 SNHLY and CDR2 FYNNEI. The CDR3 spans 11 residues. CDR3 in amino acids: CASSDTGHGYF. CDR3 coding DNA: TGTGCCAGCAGTGATACAGGACACGGATATTTT.

The chain is built from TRBV7-9 and TRBJ1-1; 7 nucleotides match TRBD1. The germline V gene has CDR1 SEHNR and CDR2 FQNEAQ (reference sequence). The trim removed 5 bases at V and 0 bases at J, leaving 3 bases unmatched. The CDR3 consists of 14 residues. This CDR3 is CASSDGQVNTEAFF. The DNA of the CDR3 is TGTGCCAGCAGCGACGGACAGGTGAACACTGAAGCTTTCTTT.

V is TRBV19 and J is TRBJ1-5, with D possibly matching TRBD1 (6 bases). Trimming cost V 4 bases and J 5 bases, with 15 bases left between them. The CDR3 has 15 amino acids. The germline V gene has CDR1 LNHDA and CDR2 SQIVND (reference sequence). The CDR3 is CASSTRTGLDQPQHF. The CDR3 DNA reads TGTGCCAGTAGTACCCGAACAGGGCTAGATCAGCCCCAGCATTTT.

The chain recombines TRBV5-4 with TRBJ1-5, with TRBD1 matching over 8 bases. From germline, CDR1 is SGHNT and CDR2 YYREEE (reference sequence). V lost 2 bases and J lost 6; bases outside the gene matches: 4. This CDR3 region has 14 residues. The CDR3 region has the DNA TGTGCCAGCAGCTTTCAGGGGGCGGGTCAGCCCCAGCATTTT. It yields the protein CASSFQGAGQPQHF.

V is TRBV11-2 and J is TRBJ1-2; D unresolved. CDR1 is SGHAT, CDR2 FQNNGV, per germline. The CDR3 covers 14 residues. Trimming left V 1 base short and J 0 bases short, with 6 bases between. The CDR3 nucleotides are TGTGCCAGCAGCTTAGGTAGACCTAACTATGGCTACACCTTC. This encodes CASSLGRPNYGYTF.

V gene TRBV6-1 combines with J gene TRBJ2-7; TRBD2 might be the D (6 bases). The CDR3 is 11 amino acids. Germline V CDR1 and CDR2: MNHNS, SASEGT. The germline V and J ends were trimmed by 6 bases and 6 bases, with 9 bases remaining between them. DNA of the CDR3: TGTGCCAGCAGAACTAGCTCCGAGCAGTACTTC. It codes for CASRTSSEQYF.

This chain joins TRBV7-2 and TRBJ2-1; D uncertain. This CDR3 has 11 amino acids. Trimming cost V 7 bases and J 5 bases, with 6 bases left between them. Germline CDR1 reads SGHTA; CDR2 reads FQGNSA. The CDR3 region has the DNA TGTGCCAGCACCACAGACAATGAGCAGTTCTTC. The encoded protein is CASTTDNEQFF.